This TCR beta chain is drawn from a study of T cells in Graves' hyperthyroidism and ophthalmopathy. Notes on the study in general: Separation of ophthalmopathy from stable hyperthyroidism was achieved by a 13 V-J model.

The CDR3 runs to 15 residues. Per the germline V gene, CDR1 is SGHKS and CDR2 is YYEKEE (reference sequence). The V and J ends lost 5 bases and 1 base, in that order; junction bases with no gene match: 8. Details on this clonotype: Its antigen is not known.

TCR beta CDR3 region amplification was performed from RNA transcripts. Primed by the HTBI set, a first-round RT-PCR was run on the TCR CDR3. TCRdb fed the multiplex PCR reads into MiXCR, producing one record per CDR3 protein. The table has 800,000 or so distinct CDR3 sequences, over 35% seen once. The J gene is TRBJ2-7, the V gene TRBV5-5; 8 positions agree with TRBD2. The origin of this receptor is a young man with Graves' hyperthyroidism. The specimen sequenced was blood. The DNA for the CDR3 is TGTGCCAGCAGTGTAGCGGGGCCTAATTCCTACGAGCAGTACTTC. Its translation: CASSVAGPNSYEQYF. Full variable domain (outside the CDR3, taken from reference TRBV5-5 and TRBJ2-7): DAGVTQSPTHLIKTRGQQVTLRCSPISGHKSVSWYQQVLGQGPQFIFQYYEKEERGRGNFPDRFSARQFPNYSSELNVNALLLGDSALYLCASSVAGPNSYEQYFGPGTRLTVT.